Listed below are T cell receptor beta chains from one sample, sequenced in a study of blood T cell repertoires in COVID-19. Sequencing was performed with immunoSEQ multiplex PCR; in TCRdb, only in-frame clones are kept and a portion is missing. The repertoire includes approximately 400,000 clones, about 87% of them detected once, and over 9.5% sits in the top ten. Source material: peripheral blood. These receptor sequences come from a woman aged 45-65 years with COVID-19, enrolled during active disease. The CDR3 runs from the conserved cysteine through the conserved F or W. D genes are given only for firm matches. The size of a clone is reported for some rows only, either as once, few or many, or as a class for expanded clones.

V	D	J	size	CDR3	DNA
TRBV3-1/TRBV3-2	-	TRBJ2-5	-	CASSPRVRGGQETQYF	TGTGCCAGCAGTCCAAGGGTGAGGGGGGGGCAAGAGACCCAGTACTTC
TRBV6-5	TRBD2	TRBJ2-3	-	CASTRRGGSTDTQYF	TGTGCCAGCACTAGGCGGGGGGGCAGCACAGATACGCAGTATTTT
TRBV3-1/TRBV3-2	TRBD1	TRBJ1-1	-	CASSPLGGREAFF	TGTGCCAGCAGCCCTTTAGGGGGCCGGGAAGCTTTCTTT
TRBV19	TRBD1	TRBJ2-7	-	CASPYSGTGASYEQYF	TGTGCCAGTCCCTATTCCGGGACAGGGGCATCCTACGAGCAGTACTTC
TRBV9	-	TRBJ2-2	-	CASSVLTGELFF	TGTGCCAGCAGCGTACTGACCGGGGAGCTGTTTTTT
TRBV19	TRBD2	TRBJ2-2	-	CASGTRYTGELFF	TGTGCCAGCGGGACTAGGTATACCGGGGAGCTGTTTTTT
TRBV20-1	-	TRBJ2-7	-	CSASQGFRGRGGSYEQYF	TGCAGTGCTAGTCAGGGGTTCAGGGGGCGCGGGGGCTCCTACGAGCAGTACTTC
TRBV30	TRBD1	TRBJ2-7	-	CASGQAPNYEQYF	TGTGCCTCCGGACAGGCCCCAAATTACGAGCAGTACTTC
TRBV6-5	TRBD1	TRBJ1-6	once	CASMLTGGGRSPLHF	TGTGCCAGCATGCTGACAGGGGGAGGGCGGTCACCCCTCCACTTT
TRBV5-4	TRBD1	TRBJ2-7	-	CASSLGDRGYEQYF	TGTGCCAGCAGCTTGGGGGACAGGGGATACGAGCAGTACTTC
TRBV24-1	TRBD1	TRBJ1-5	-	CATSDPGGQPQHF	TGTGCCACCAGTGACCCAGGGGGGCAGCCCCAGCATTTT
TRBV5-1	TRBD2	TRBJ2-2	-	CASSQGTSVNTGELFF	TGCGCCAGCAGCCAGGGGACTAGCGTGAACACCGGGGAGCTGTTTTTT
TRBV5-1	TRBD1	TRBJ2-2	-	CASSPRQGISGELFF	TGCGCCAGCAGCCCCCGACAGGGAATCTCCGGGGAGCTGTTTTTT
TRBV5-6	TRBD1	TRBJ1-6	once	CASSLGQGGSPLHF	TGTGCCAGCAGCTTGGGACAGGGCGGTTCACCCCTCCACTTT
TRBV5-1	TRBD1	TRBJ2-1	-	CASSLTGQASSYNEQFF	TGCGCCAGCAGCTTAACAGGACAGGCGAGCTCCTACAATGAGCAGTTCTTC
TRBV2	TRBD2	TRBJ2-1	-	CASSETSGNNEQFF	TGTGCCAGCAGTGAAACTAGCGGAAACAATGAGCAGTTCTTC
TRBV5-1	TRBD1	TRBJ2-3	-	CASSLGVVLGQGTDTQYF	TGCGCCAGCAGCTTGGGGGTGGTTCTAGGACAGGGGACAGATACGCAGTATTTT
TRBV28	-	TRBJ1-2	-	CASSLGGGDYGYTF	TGTGCCAGCAGTTTGGGGGGTGGGGACTATGGCTACACCTTC
TRBV5-6	-	TRBJ2-3	-	CASSLQPHDTQYF	TGTGCCAGCAGCTTACAGCCACATGATACGCAGTATTTT
TRBV19	TRBD1	TRBJ1-2	once	CAIIETGGDGYTF	TGTGCCATTATAGAGACAGGGGGCGATGGCTACACCTTC
TRBV4-2	-	TRBJ1-4	-	CASSQAGQSNEKLFF	TGTGCCAGCAGCCAGGCTGGGCAGAGTAATGAAAAACTGTTTTTT
TRBV28	-	TRBJ2-2	-	CASSAPTRGTGELFF	TGTGCCAGCAGTGCCCCTACCCGTGGCACCGGGGAGCTGTTTTTT
TRBV5-1	TRBD2	TRBJ2-1	-	CASSSGTSVDEQFF	TGCGCCAGCAGCTCGGGGACTAGCGTCGATGAGCAGTTCTTC
TRBV5-4	-	TRBJ2-6	-	CASSLRSSGANVLTF	TGTGCCAGCAGCTTGAGGAGCTCTGGGGCCAACGTCCTGACTTTC
TRBV10-2	-	TRBJ2-1	-	CATSGAPHRQFF	TGCGCCACTTCAGGGGCGCCTCACAGGCAGTTCTTC
TRBV5-1	-	TRBJ1-1	-	CASSLGRRGTEAFF	TGCGCCAGCAGCTTGGGCAGAAGAGGAACTGAAGCTTTCTTT
TRBV9	-	TRBJ1-2	-	CASSPGPRGGYTF	TGTGCCAGCAGCCCAGGACCCAGGGGCGGCTACACCTTC
TRBV12-5	TRBD2	TRBJ2-1	-	CASGLALLVHPSGGLDNEQFF	TGTGCTAGTGGTTTGGCACTTCTAGTCCACCCCAGCGGGGGGCTAGACAATGAGCAGTTCTTC
TRBV2	TRBD2	TRBJ2-7	-	CARGPAGSYEQYF	TGTGCCAGGGGCCCAGCGGGGTCCTACGAGCAGTACTTC
TRBV6-6	TRBD1	TRBJ1-1	-	CASREDRGRFVNAFF	TGTGCCAGCAGGGAAGACAGGGGGCGTTTTGTTAACGCTTTCTTT
TRBV4-1	TRBD1	TRBJ2-6	-	CASSTGQGNHRGANVLTF	TGCGCCAGCAGCACGGGACAGGGAAACCACCGAGGGGCCAACGTCCTGACTTTC
TRBV6-4	-	TRBJ1-1	-	CASSVGSNTEAFF	TGTGCCAGCAGTGTGGGCTCGAACACTGAAGCTTTCTTT
TRBV5-1	-	TRBJ2-7	-	CASSSRRDSSEQYF	TGCGCCAGCAGCTCCCGCCGGGACTCGAGCGAGCAGTACTTC
TRBV6-5	-	TRBJ1-1	-	CARRGQIEAFF	TGTGCCCGACGCGGACAGATTGAAGCTTTCTTT
TRBV2	TRBD1	TRBJ2-3	-	CASSFRTGTGNTQYF	TGTGCCAGCAGCTTTCGGACAGGGACGGGAAATACGCAGTATTTT
TRBV5-4	TRBD2	TRBJ2-7	-	CASTSFGRGVSEQYF	TGTGCCAGCACTTCTTTCGGGCGGGGGGTTTCCGAGCAGTACTTC
TRBV5-8	-	TRBJ2-3	-	CASSFLGVADTQYF	TGTGCCAGCAGCTTTTTAGGGGTGGCAGATACGCAGTATTTT
TRBV5-1	TRBD1	TRBJ1-6	-	CASSLAPGGTGLNSPLHF	TGCGCCAGCAGCTTGGCCCCCGGTGGGACAGGGCTGAATTCACCCCTCCACTTT
TRBV2	TRBD1	TRBJ2-1	-	CASSQDRGSYNEQFF	TGTGCCAGCAGTCAGGACAGGGGATCTTACAATGAGCAGTTCTTC
TRBV5-1	TRBD1	TRBJ2-7	many	CASSPGQGIGEQYF	TGCGCCAGCAGCCCGGGACAGGGAATTGGCGAGCAGTACTTC
TRBV18	TRBD1	TRBJ2-3	-	CASSLRQGRTTDTQYF	TGTGCCAGCTCATTACGACAGGGGAGGACCACAGATACGCAGTATTTT
TRBV12-5	TRBD2	TRBJ2-2	-	CASASTSGTTGELFF	TGTGCTAGTGCCTCCACTAGCGGGACGACCGGGGAGCTGTTTTTT
TRBV6-6	-	TRBJ1-1	-	CASQSSGGGTEAFF	TGTGCCAGCCAATCGTCAGGCGGAGGCACTGAAGCTTTCTTT
TRBV30	-	TRBJ1-6	-	CAWSVGVDYGVSPLHF	TGTGCCTGGAGTGTAGGAGTGGACTACGGGGTTTCACCCCTCCACTTT
TRBV6-5	TRBD1	TRBJ1-5	-	CASEDRGNQPQHF	TGTGCCAGCGAAGACAGGGGAAATCAGCCCCAGCATTTT
TRBV30	-	TRBJ2-1	once	CAWSILADYNEQFF	TGTGCCTGGAGTATTTTAGCGGATTACAATGAGCAGTTCTTC
TRBV5-4	TRBD1	TRBJ1-6	-	CASRGIRGNSPLHF	TGTGCCTCCAGGGGGATAAGAGGAAATTCACCCCTCCACTTT
TRBV10-3	-	TRBJ2-7	once	CAISAQGDGYEQYF	TGTGCCATCAGTGCGCAGGGCGACGGCTACGAGCAGTACTTC